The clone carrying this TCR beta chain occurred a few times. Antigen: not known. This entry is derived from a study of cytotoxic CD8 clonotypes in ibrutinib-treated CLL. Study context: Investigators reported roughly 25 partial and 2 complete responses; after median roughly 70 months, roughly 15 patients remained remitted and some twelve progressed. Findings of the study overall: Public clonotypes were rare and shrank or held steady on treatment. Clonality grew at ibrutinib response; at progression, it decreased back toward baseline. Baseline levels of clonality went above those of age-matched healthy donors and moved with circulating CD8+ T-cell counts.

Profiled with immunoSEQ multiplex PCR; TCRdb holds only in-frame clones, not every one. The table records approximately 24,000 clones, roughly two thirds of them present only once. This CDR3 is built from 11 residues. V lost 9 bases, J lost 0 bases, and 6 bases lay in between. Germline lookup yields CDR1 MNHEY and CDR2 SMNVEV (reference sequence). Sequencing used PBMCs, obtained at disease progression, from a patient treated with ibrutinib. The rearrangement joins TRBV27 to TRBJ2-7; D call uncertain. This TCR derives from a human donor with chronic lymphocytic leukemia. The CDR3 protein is CASSTSYEQYF. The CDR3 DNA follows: TGTGCCAGTTCCACCTCCTACGAGCAGTACTTC.